The 19 T cell receptor beta chains below come from one sample, sequenced in a study of blood T cells in healthy people across ages. It was with a sample-barcoded 5' primer and a J-beta primer mix that a second PCR of about 6 to 12 cycles was run. MiXCR was run by TCRdb on the 5' RACE reads, yielding one entry per CDR3 protein. The data show about 770,000 distinct CDR3 sequences, around 45% seen once. The material sequenced was blood. Every receptor here comes from a man aged 60 to 75 in good health.

This clonotype was recorded once. A much bigger clone sits one base away, suggesting this may be a read error. V gene TRBV4-3 combines with J gene TRBJ1-1; D unclear. The V gene's germline CDR1 is LGHNA and CDR2 YSLEER. This CDR3 comprises 14 residues. The CDR3: CASSLTRRNAEAFF. The CDR3 DNA is TGCGCCAGCAGCTTGACCCGACGGAACGCTGAAGCTTTCTTT.

The sample holds many counts of this clonotype. CDR3 loop: CASSADRGYEQYF. Here the CDR3 DNA reads TGTGCCAGCAGTGCGGACAGGGGCTACGAGCAGTACTTC. The chain recombines TRBV12-3 or TRBV12-4 with TRBJ2-7; 9 nucleotides match TRBD1. This CDR3 spans 13 amino acids. V was pared by 5 bases and J by 3 bases, with 2 bases of the junction left unmatched.

This clonotype occurred a few times. The DNA of the CDR3 is TGTGCCAGCAAAGCCATTGACAGCCTGGAAAAACTGTTTTTT. It yields the protein CASKAIDSLEKLFF. The genes are TRBV2 and TRBJ1-4; possibly TRBD1 for D (5 bases). In germline, CDR1 is SNHLY, CDR2 FYNNEI. CDR3 length: 14 amino acids. With 7 bases removed from V and 8 bases from J, the gap between germline ends came to 17 bases.

V and J are TRBV4-3 and TRBJ1-2, with D uncertain. The germline gives CDR1 LGHNA, CDR2 YSLEER. CDR3 length equals 13 residues. V was clipped by 0 bases and J by 8 bases, with 10 bases between them. The CDR3 bases are TGCGCCAGCAGCCAAGATTTTGCAGGCGGCTACACCTTC. Translating it yields CASSQDFAGGYTF.

Note on this clonotype: This clone may be a read error of a much larger clone one base away. The chain links TRBV6-5 to TRBJ2-1; D ambiguous. The CDR3 has 11 residues. V lost 5 bases, J lost 6 bases, and 5 bases lay in between. CDR1 and CDR2 (germline): MNHEY, SVGAGI. For the CDR3, the DNA is TGTGCCAGCAGTCAGTTCAATGAGCAGTTCTTC. Its translation: CASSQFNEQFF.

The V and J genes are TRBV6-5 and TRBJ1-5, with D hard to call. The length of the CDR3 is 13 residues. Looked up from germline, CDR1 is MNHEY and CDR2 is SVGAGI. V lost 8 bases to trimming and J lost 2 bases, with 10 bases between them. In DNA form, the CDR3 reads TGTGCCAGCCGCAAGGGTGGCAATCAGCCCCAGCATTTT. Translation gives CASRKGGNQPQHF.

The CDR3 bases are TGCAGCGTTGTTGCCCCGGACAGCCATAGCTCCTACGAGCAGTACTTC. It codes for CSVVAPDSHSSYEQYF. The chain recombines TRBV29-1 with TRBJ2-7; a weak D match, TRBD1 (6 bases). This CDR3 comprises 16 residues. Trimming shortened V by 4 bases and J by 0 bases, and 19 bases separated the two germline ends. Germline loops: CDR1 SQVTM, CDR2 ANQGSEA.

The gene calls are TRBV20-1 and TRBJ1-5; D perhaps matches TRBD1 (6 bases). The CDR3 extends over 15 amino acids. Germline V gene sequence: CDR1 DFQATT, CDR2 SNEGSKA (reference sequence). V was trimmed by 1 base and J by 3 bases, leaving 13 bases between them. CDR3 in amino acids: CSARGGAGYNQPQHF. CDR3 nucleotides: TGCAGTGCTAGAGGGGGGGCAGGGTACAATCAGCCCCAGCATTTT.

V is TRBV27 and J is TRBJ2-7, with TRBD2 matching over 8 bases. The CDR3 loop spans 13 amino acids. Germline loops: CDR1 MNHEY, CDR2 SMNVEV (reference sequence). V was clipped by 7 bases and J by 5 bases; unmatched bases: 7. The CDR3 region has the DNA TGTGCCAGCAAAGGACTAGCAAGCGACGAGCAGTACTTC. It yields the protein CASKGLASDEQYF.

The CDR3 nucleotides read TGTGCCAGCAGCCCAGTGGCAGGGGGCAGTGAGCAGTTCTTC. Residues: CASSPVAGGSEQFF. The V and J genes are TRBV7-2 and TRBJ2-1, with 8 bases fitting TRBD1. The CDR3 is 14 residues long. CDR1 SGHTA and CDR2 FQGNSA come from the germline V gene. With V trimmed by 5 bases and J by 9 bases, 9 bases remained unmatched.

V and J are TRBV4-3 and TRBJ2-6, with 11 bases fitting TRBD1. CDR1 and CDR2 (germline): LGHNA, YSLEER. The J segment lost 4 bases and the V segment lost 5 bases, leaving 16 bases of the junction unmatched. This CDR3 has 20 residues. CDR3 sequence (DNA): TGCGCCAGCAGCTCAAAACCCCCGGGACAGGGGGTCTACGGGGCCAACGTCCTGACTTTC. Amino acids: CASSSKPPGQGVYGANVLTF.

The chain is built from TRBV29-1 and TRBJ2-2; 7 nucleotides line up with TRBD1. With V trimmed by 4 bases and J by 6 bases, 8 bases remained unmatched. Germline V gives CDR1 SQVTM, CDR2 ANQGSEA. CDR3 size: 14 residues. This CDR3 is CSVGRQGESGELFF. The CDR3 DNA follows: TGCAGCGTTGGGAGACAGGGAGAGTCCGGGGAGCTGTTTTTT.

The V and J genes are TRBV4-1 and TRBJ1-4; the D is unclear. V was cut by 2 bases and J by 8 bases, with 15 bases left in between. Per germline, CDR1 MGHRA and CDR2 YSYEKL. CDR3 length: 15 amino acids. The CDR3 spells CASSQRENRFEKLFF. The CDR3 region has the DNA TGCGCCAGCAGCCAACGGGAAAATAGATTCGAAAAACTGTTTTTT.

The chain links TRBV5-1 to TRBJ1-1, with unresolved D. CDR1 SGHRS and CDR2 YFSETQ come from the germline V gene. The CDR3 consists of 15 residues. V was cut by 4 bases and J by 0 bases, with 13 bases left in between. CDR3: CASSPWAGLNTEAFF. The CDR3 DNA reads TGCGCCAGCAGCCCCTGGGCCGGTTTGAACACTGAAGCTTTCTTT.

This clonotype has a handful of counts. The chain is built from TRBV6-5 and TRBJ2-1; perhaps TRBD1 as D (5 bases). Germline V gene sequence: CDR1 MNHEY, CDR2 SVGAGI. CDR3 length: 12 amino acids. V was shortened by 5 bases and J by 10 bases, with 12 bases between the two germline ends. This chain's CDR3 is CASSPQGSEQFF. The DNA for the CDR3 is TGTGCCAGCAGTCCCCAGGGTTCCGAGCAGTTCTTC.

This clonotype occurred a few times. In DNA, the CDR3 is TGTGCCAGCAGCTTAGAAGGCCGATCCACAGATACGCAGTATTTT. The encoded protein is CASSLEGRSTDTQYF. The rearrangement links TRBV11-2 to TRBJ2-3; D unclear. V lost 0 bases and J lost 2, with 9 bases in between. The CDR3 has 15 residues. Germline V gene sequence: CDR1 SGHAT, CDR2 FQNNGV.

This chain connects TRBV5-1 to TRBJ2-3; D tentatively reads TRBD1 or TRBD2 (6 bases each). Germline CDR1 is SGHRS and CDR2 is YFSETQ. This CDR3 is built from 15 residues. V lost 5 bases, J lost 4 bases, and 17 bases lay in between. The CDR3 DNA is TGCGCCAGCAGTTTGATGGGGGCTAGCGCAGATACGCAGTATTTT. Translating gives CASSLMGASADTQYF.

This chain joins TRBV7-6 and TRBJ1-1; D is perhaps TRBD1 (6 bases). Trimming stripped 5 bases from V and 0 bases from J, with 10 bases between. The germline V gene encodes CDR1 SGHVS and CDR2 FNYEAQ. The CDR3 has 14 amino acids. CDR3 in amino acids: CASSGGQMNTEAFF. CDR3 sequence (DNA): TGTGCCAGCAGCGGGGGACAAATGAACACTGAAGCTTTCTTT.

This clonotype was seen a handful of times. The chain is built from TRBV12-3 or TRBV12-4 and TRBJ2-7; a weak D match, TRBD1 (5 bases). This CDR3 region has 15 residues. Trimming cost V 6 bases and J 0 bases, with 15 bases left between them. The chain's CDR3 is CASSDTGLGSYEQYF. The CDR3 DNA is TGTGCCAGCAGCGATACAGGTTTGGGCTCCTACGAGCAGTACTTC.